Listed below are T cell receptor beta chains from one sample, sequenced in a study of shared clonotypes between healthy human individuals. Sequenced by immunoSEQ multiplex PCR; TCRdb stores in-frame clones only, minus some. The sample carries about 2.4 million clones, more than 80% recorded once. Sequenced: naive CD4+ T cells sorted from blood. The receptors come from a man aged 18-30 years in good health. Both conserved end residues are part of each CDR3. A D gene is named only where the DNA matches it firmly. Clone sizes are given selectively: once, few, many, or a class where the clone is expanded.

size	D	V	J	DNA	CDR3
.	.	TRBV27	TRBJ1-2	TGTGCCAGCAGTCCATACCGACAGGTTAACTATGGCTACACCTTC	CASSPYRQVNYGYTF
.	.	TRBV19	TRBJ2-3	TGTGCCAGTAGTATTGGAGCGGGTAGCACAGATACGCAGTATTTT	CASSIGAGSTDTQYF
.	.	TRBV10-2	TRBJ1-4	TGCGCCAGCGGGAACCGACAGGCTAATGAAAAACTGTTTTTT	CASGNRQANEKLFF
.	.	TRBV30	TRBJ1-3	TGTGCCTGGAGTGTACAACAGAGCTCTGGAAACACCATATATTTT	CAWSVQQSSGNTIYF
.	TRBD1	TRBV11-2	TRBJ2-7	TGTGCCAGCAGCTTCCCCCGGGACAGCGCCTACGAGCAGTACTTC	CASSFPRDSAYEQYF
.	.	TRBV4-3	TRBJ1-5	TGCGCCAGCAGCCTTTTTGACGGTGACAGGCGCGAATCGGAACAGCCCCAGCATTTT	CASSLFDGDRRESEQPQHF
.	TRBD2	TRBV9	TRBJ2-2	TGTGCCAGCAGCGTAGCGGGAAGCGGGGGGAACACCGGGGAGCTGTTTTTT	CASSVAGSGGNTGELFF
.	TRBD2	TRBV5-1	TRBJ2-7	TGCGCCAGCAGCTCGGGGACTAGCGGAGCGCAGTACTTC	CASSSGTSGAQYF
.	TRBD1	TRBV5-4	TRBJ1-4	TGTGCCAGCAGCGCAGGGGGCGTAACTAATGAAAAACTGTTTTTT	CASSAGGVTNEKLFF
.	.	TRBV4-1	TRBJ1-4	TGCGCCAGCAGCCAAGATTTCCGAAACGGGGAAAAACTGTTTTTT	CASSQDFRNGEKLFF
.	TRBD1	TRBV7-2	TRBJ2-7	TGTGCCAGCAGCTTAAGTGACAGGGTGTACGAGCAGTACTTC	CASSLSDRVYEQYF
.	.	TRBV21-1	TRBJ1-2	.	CASTPWAGGSYGYTF
.	TRBD1	TRBV4-3	TRBJ2-7	TGCGCCAGCAGTTTTGGTACAGGGGACGAGCAGTACTTC	CASSFGTGDEQYF
.	.	TRBV25-1	TRBJ1-4	TGTGCCAGCAAACCCCGCGGACTGCAGAATGAAAAACTGTTTTTT	CASKPRGLQNEKLFF
.	TRBD2	TRBV7-9	TRBJ2-3	TGTGCCAGCAGCTTAAACCCCCGGCGGGAGGGCACAGATACGCAGTATTTT	CASSLNPRREGTDTQYF
.	.	TRBV6-6	TRBJ2-5	TGTGCCAGCAGTTCCCGTTCAATGCAAGAGACCCAGTACTTC	CASSSRSMQETQYF
.	TRBD1	TRBV25-1	TRBJ1-5	TGTGCCAGCAGTGAGACAGGGGTTAGTCAGCCCCAGCATTTT	CASSETGVSQPQHF
.	.	TRBV19	TRBJ1-2	TGTGCCAGTAAGGCCACCCTAGACTACTATGGCTACACCTTC	CASKATLDYYGYTF
.	.	TRBV5-1	TRBJ1-6	TGCGCCAGCAGCTTACGGAGTAATTCACCCCTCCACTTT	CASSLRSNSPLHF
.	TRBD1	TRBV18	TRBJ1-2	TGTGCCAGCTCACCGGGACAGGGGTATGGCTACACCTTC	CASSPGQGYGYTF
.	.	TRBV6-5	TRBJ2-5	TGTGCCAGCAGTTCCCAGGGGTCGGAGACCCAGTACTTC	CASSSQGSETQYF
.	.	TRBV18	TRBJ1-1	TGTGCCAGCTCACCGGGGACAAGAGCTACAGGGACTGAAGCTTTCTTT	CASSPGTRATGTEAFF
.	TRBD1	TRBV30	TRBJ1-5	TGTGCCTGGAGTTCAGGGGGCGTTCAGCCCCAGCATTTT	CAWSSGGVQPQHF
.	.	TRBV9	TRBJ1-5	TGTGCCAGCAGCGTAGTTCCTCAAGCAGGGCCCCAGCATTTT	CASSVVPQAGPQHF
.	TRBD2	TRBV6-4	TRBJ2-5	TGTGCCAGCCCCGGACTAGCGGGAGTCGGGGGCCAAGAGACCCAGTACTTC	CASPGLAGVGGQETQYF
.	.	TRBV5-1	TRBJ2-3	TGCGCCAGCAGCACCAGGACAGCCCGCACAGATACGCAGTATTTT	CASSTRTARTDTQYF
once	TRBD2	TRBV27	TRBJ2-1	TGTGCCAGCAGCCGTCAGGCTAGCGGGAGTTTTGAGCAGTTCTTC	CASSRQASGSFEQFF
.	.	TRBV5-1	TRBJ2-7	TGCGCCACCGATTGTGGCAGGGACTACGAGCAGTACTTC	CATDCGRDYEQYF
.	.	TRBV27	TRBJ1-6	TGTGCCAGCAGTTTAGCCTTCGGCAGCATGCTCCCCCTCCACTTT	CASSLAFGSMLPLHF
.	TRBD1	TRBV14	TRBJ2-5	TGTGCCAGCAGCCAAGATGACAGGGGGTGGGAGACCCAGTACTTC	CASSQDDRGWETQYF
.	.	TRBV19	TRBJ2-7	TGTGCCAGTAGGCATACAGGCTACTACGAGCAGTACTTC	CASRHTGYYEQYF
.	.	TRBV12-5	TRBJ2-3	TGTGCTAGTGGTTTGGCCTCCCCCGGCGGCACAGATACGCAGTATTTT	CASGLASPGGTDTQYF
.	.	TRBV18	TRBJ2-5	TGTGCCAGCTCGTATGATAGTTCAGGAGAGACCCAGTACTTC	CASSYDSSGETQYF
.	TRBD1	TRBV30	TRBJ2-3	TGTGCCTGGAGCGGGACAGGGGATCCAGATACGCAGTATTTT	CAWSGTGDPDTQYF
.	.	TRBV4-1	TRBJ1-6	TGCGCCAGCAGCCAGGACTCGTTGGGTAATTCACCCCTCCACTTT	CASSQDSLGNSPLHF
.	.	TRBV6-1	TRBJ1-3	TGTGCCAGCAGTGATGGAAGCTCTGGAAACACCATATATTTT	CASSDGSSGNTIYF
.	TRBD1	TRBV19	TRBJ1-1	TGTGCCAGTAGTATAGAAGGGACAGGGCGTGGTGAAGCTTTCTTT	CASSIEGTGRGEAFF
.	TRBD2	TRBV4-3	TRBJ2-3	TGCGCCAGCAGCCAAGAAGGGCGGGGGGATACGCAGTATTTT	CASSQEGRGDTQYF
.	TRBD1	TRBV30	TRBJ1-5	TGTGCCTGGAGCGAGGGACAGTACAATCAGCCCCAGCATTTT	CAWSEGQYNQPQHF
.	.	TRBV30	TRBJ2-3	TGTGCCTGGAGTGACCAAGGGGATACGCAGTATTTT	CAWSDQGDTQYF
.	.	TRBV6-5	TRBJ1-1	TGTGCCAGCGGAAGAGGTATGAACACTGAAGCTTTCTTT	CASGRGMNTEAFF
.	.	TRBV6-1	TRBJ2-7	TGTGCCAGCAGGAACCCCCAGGGGAGCTCCTACGAGCAGTACTTC	CASRNPQGSSYEQYF
.	TRBD2	TRBV4-1	TRBJ2-1	TGCGCCAGCAGCCAAGGACTAGCAGAATCCTACAATGAGCAGTTCTTC	CASSQGLAESYNEQFF
.	.	TRBV10-3	TRBJ1-5	TGTGCCATCAGTGAGTCGAGAACCTATAGCAATCAGCCCCAGCATTTT	CAISESRTYSNQPQHF
.	.	TRBV11-2	TRBJ1-1	TGTGCCAGCAGCCCACCAGTGAGCGGGGAAGCTTTCTTT	CASSPPVSGEAFF
.	TRBD1	TRBV2	TRBJ2-3	TGTGCCAGCAGTGGGACAGGGATGGGGACAGATACGCAGTATTTT	CASSGTGMGTDTQYF
once	TRBD2	TRBV7-2	TRBJ2-7	TGTGCCAGCAGCTTAGGGGCGACTAGCGTCTACGAGCAGTACTTC	CASSLGATSVYEQYF
few	.	TRBV10-2	TRBJ1-1	TGCGCCAGCCAAAGAACGACTGAAGCTTTCTTT	CASQRTTEAFF
.	TRBD1	TRBV10-3	TRBJ2-6	TGTGCCTCTTCAGGGGGCGTCTCTGGGGCCAACGTCCTGACTTTC	CASSGGVSGANVLTF